In its sample, the clone carrying this T cell receptor beta chain was seen many times. The antigen is undetermined. Data came from immunoSEQ multiplex PCR; TCRdb stores just in-frame clones and leaves some out. Of over 150,000 clones in the sample, 85% to 90% were seen once. This entry is derived from a study of T cell responses to AZD1222 COVID-19 vaccine. Study-level findings and limits: Donors were chiefly white British, with a greater number of females, and clonal diversity was perhaps underestimated.

The source was peripheral blood, collected on day 0 of AZD1222 vaccination. The TCR comes from an adult in good health.

CDR3 region: CASSITGGDAETQYF. The DNA of the CDR3 is TGTGCCAGCAGTATAACAGGGGGTGACGCAGAGACCCAGTACTTC. The chain links TRBV28 to TRBJ2-5; 8 bases are a match to TRBD1. The CDR3 has 15 amino acids. V dropped 5 bases and J dropped 4; count of bases not matched to a gene: 9. CDR1 and CDR2 from the germline V gene are MDHEN and SYDVKM.